This TCR beta chain was captured in a study of cytotoxic CD8 clonotypes in ibrutinib-treated CLL. At the level of the study: After a median roughly 12 months on treatment (6 to 36), response samples were drawn. On average, each sample had hundreds of thousands of productive templates and about 89,000 productive rearrangements.

In regard to this clone: Its matching antigen is unknown.

The targeted sequencing depth was 1 in 200,000 to 1 in 1 million T cells. Assay: immunoSEQ multiplex PCR; the TCRdb copy retains only in-frame clones and omits some. There are some 150,000 clones in the sample; approximately 80% occur only once, and 25% to 35% lies in the top ten. The study's findings and limits: Among the clonotypes, public ones were uncommon and contracted or held stable on treatment.

The J segment lost 1 base and the V segment lost 6 bases, leaving 9 bases of the junction unmatched. Germline CDR1 is MNHEY and CDR2 is SVGAGI. This CDR3 is built from 15 residues. The TCR was taken from a human donor with chronic lymphocytic leukemia. Sequencing used PBMCs, obtained after 12 months of ibrutinib treatment. V gene TRBV6-5 combines with J gene TRBJ2-7, with TRBD1 matching 7 bases. CDR3 nucleotides: TGTGCCAGCAGACTTGACAGGGCTAGTTCCTACGAGCAGTACTTC. Encoded protein: CASRLDRASSYEQYF.